The 17 T cell receptor beta chains below come from one sample, sequenced in a study of blood T cell repertoires in COVID-19. Clones were read by immunoSEQ multiplex PCR, and TCRdb kept only the in-frame ones, dropping some. The data contain about 76,000 clones, around 88% of them singletons. Sample: peripheral blood. The receptors come from a young man with acute or convalescent COVID-19.

The rearrangement joins TRBV11-2 to TRBJ2-7; TRBD1 matches at 7 bases. With V trimmed by 3 bases and J by 2 bases, 1 base remained unmatched. CDR1 is SGHAT, CDR2 FQNNGV, per germline. This CDR3 has 13 residues. The CDR3 region is CASSFGQAYEQYF. In DNA form, the CDR3 reads TGTGCCAGCAGCTTTGGACAGGCCTACGAGCAGTACTTC.

The V call is TRBV5-8, the J call TRBJ1-2; possibly TRBD1 for D (6 bases). The CDR3 has 15 amino acids. V was shortened by 4 bases and J by 4 bases, with 17 bases between the two germline ends. Germline lookup yields CDR1 SGHTS and CDR2 YDEGEE. The CDR3 here is CASSHRQGLAYGYTF. CDR3 sequence (DNA): TGTGCCAGCAGCCACCGTCAGGGGCTGGCCTATGGCTACACCTTC.

The chain joins TRBV6-5 to TRBJ1-2; 8 bases match TRBD1. This CDR3 region has 14 residues. V lost 0 bases to trimming and J lost 7 bases; unmatched junction nucleotides: 4. The germline V gene encodes CDR1 MNHEY and CDR2 SVGAGI. CDR3 protein: CASSYSSDRGGYTF. CDR3 nucleotide sequence: TGTGCCAGCAGTTACTCGAGCGACAGGGGTGGCTACACCTTC.

The chain links TRBV13 to TRBJ2-3; possible D gene TRBD2, 5 bases. Per germline, CDR1 PRHDT and CDR2 FYEKMQ (reference sequence). The CDR3 is 14 residues long. The V gene lost 3 bases and the J gene lost 1 base, with 8 bases spanning the gap. The chain's CDR3 is CASSFSSRTDTQYF. The CDR3 region has the DNA TGTGCCAGCAGCTTTTCTAGCCGCACAGATACGCAGTATTTT.

The chain is built from TRBV7-2 and TRBJ1-2; D remains ambiguous. This CDR3 region has 16 residues. Trimming stripped 1 base from V and 0 bases from J, with 12 bases between. Germline V gene data show CDR1 as SGHTA and CDR2 as FQGNSA. DNA of the CDR3: TGTGCCAGCAGCTTAGTCGTCGGAGGATCTAACTATGGCTACACCTTC. It specifies CASSLVVGGSNYGYTF.

This clone was observed a few times. The rearrangement joins TRBV4-3 to TRBJ1-4; 9 nucleotides align to TRBD1. The CDR3 is made up of 14 amino acids. J lost 7 bases, V lost 5 bases, and 5 bases had no gene match. Germline CDR1 and CDR2: LGHNA and YSLEER. CDR3 in amino acids: CASSNRGRGEKLFF. CDR3 DNA sequence: TGCGCCAGCAGCAACAGGGGGCGAGGTGAAAAACTGTTTTTT.

This chain connects TRBV3-1 (or the pseudogene TRBV3-2) to TRBJ2-7, with 7 positions matching TRBD2. There are 17 residues in the CDR3. From germline, CDR1 is LGHDT and CDR2 YNNKEL (reference sequence). V lost 0 bases and J lost 1; bases outside the gene matches: 9. CDR3 DNA sequence: TGTGCCAGCAGCCAAGAATGGGGAGGGAGACCTTCCTACGAGCAGTACTTC. Translation gives CASSQEWGGRPSYEQYF.

V usage is TRBV18 and J usage is TRBJ2-5; 9 positions match TRBD1. This CDR3 comprises 14 residues. CDR1 KGHSH and CDR2 LQKENI come from the germline V gene. Trimming took 6 bases from V and 4 from J; bases not matched to a gene: 6. This chain's CDR3 is CASSQQTGGETQYF. The CDR3, as DNA: TGTGCCAGCTCCCAACAGACAGGGGGAGAGACCCAGTACTTC.

The genes are TRBV19 and TRBJ2-1; 8 nucleotides line up with TRBD2. The CDR3 length is 15 residues. Trimming removed 3 bases from V and 2 bases from J; junction bases left unmatched: 3. The germline CDR1 and CDR2 sequences are LNHDA and SQIVND (reference sequence). CDR3: CASSMAGGTYNEQFF. The CDR3 nucleotides are TGTGCCAGTAGTATGGCGGGAGGAACCTACAATGAGCAGTTCTTC.

This chain connects TRBV10-2 to TRBJ1-6; a possible D gene is TRBD1 (5 bases). This CDR3 spans 13 amino acids. Per the germline V gene, CDR1 is WSHSY and CDR2 is SAAADI. V dropped 10 bases and J dropped 6 bases, with 13 bases sitting between them. The CDR3 region has the DNA TGCGCCACCTATGAGACAGTTAATTCACCCCTCCACTTT. As protein: CATYETVNSPLHF.

V and J are TRBV6-5 and TRBJ2-5; D gene ambiguous. The V end was cut by 3 bases, the J end by 4 bases, with 9 bases between. The CDR3 has 13 residues. CDR1 MNHEY and CDR2 SVGAGI come from the germline V gene. The CDR3 DNA is TGTGCCAGCAGTTATCGTGTGCGAGAGACCCAGTACTTC. Protein product: CASSYRVRETQYF.

The genes are TRBV4-1 and TRBJ2-1; 12 bases fit TRBD2. This CDR3 has 18 amino acids. The V segment lost 1 base and the J segment 7 bases; nucleotides outside the gene matches: 11. Germline lookup yields CDR1 MGHRA and CDR2 YSYEKL. In nucleotides, the CDR3 is TGCGCCAGCAGCCAAGGGGCTAGCGGGAGGGCCTTGAAAAATGAGCAGTTCTTC. Protein: CASSQGASGRALKNEQFF.

The rearrangement links TRBV19 to TRBJ2-7; D perhaps matches TRBD2 (5 bases). This CDR3 contains 15 residues. V shed 1 base and J shed 2 bases, with 12 bases lying between them. CDR1 is LNHDA, CDR2 SQIVND, per germline (reference sequence). CDR3 bases: TGTGCCAGTAGTATAGCGGACGGGCGGGCCTACGAGCAGTACTTC. Protein product: CASSIADGRAYEQYF. The full variable domain, its missing parts supplied by reference TRBV19 and TRBJ2-7, is DGGITQSPKYLFRKEGQNVTLSCEQNLNHDAMYWYRQDPGQGLRLIYYSQIVNDFQKGDIAEGYSVSREKKESFPLTVTSAQKNPTAFYLCASSIADGRAYEQYFGPGTRLTVT.

This rearrangement joins TRBV6-1 to TRBJ2-6; weak D call: TRBD1 (6 bases). Germline V gene lookup returns CDR1 MNHNS and CDR2 SASEGT. The CDR3 covers 16 residues. Trimming removed 2 bases at V and 2 bases at J, with 10 bases between. CDR3 nucleotides: TGTGCCAGCAGTGAATTGTGGGGGCCTGGGGCCAACGTCCTGACTTTC. It yields the protein CASSELWGPGANVLTF.

The chain recombines TRBV29-1 with TRBJ2-1, with D unresolved. CDR1 is SQVTM, CDR2 ANQGSEA, per germline. Trimming stripped 6 bases from V and 1 base from J, with 16 bases between. CDR3 size: 15 residues. CDR3 residues: CSVPTGATSYNEQFF. The CDR3 bases are TGCAGCGTGCCGACGGGTGCTACTTCCTACAATGAGCAGTTCTTC.

Only a few counts were recorded for this clone. J is TRBJ1-2 and V is TRBV5-1; 8 bases line up with TRBD1. This CDR3 comprises 15 residues. V shed 7 bases and J 4 bases; nucleotides not matched to a gene: 12. Looked up from germline, CDR1 is SGHRS and CDR2 is YFSETQ. The CDR3 coding sequence is TGCGCCAGCCGCGATATGGACAGGGCGGGCTATGGCTACACCTTC. This gives the protein CASRDMDRAGYGYTF.

The chain joins TRBV4-1 to TRBJ2-2, with a possible D match to TRBD2 (6 bases). CDR3 size: 17 residues. Trimming pared 0 bases from V and 1 base from J, leaving 12 bases between. Looked up from germline, CDR1 is MGHRA and CDR2 is YSYEKL. CDR3 DNA: TGCGCCAGCAGCCAAGATAGAGGCGGGAAGAACACCGGGGAGCTGTTTTTT. Amino acid sequence: CASSQDRGGKNTGELFF.